This TCR beta chain is from a study of STAT5B mutations in CD4+ large granular lymphocyte leukemia. TCRdb keeps only in-frame clones here, not all; method: immunoSEQ multiplex PCR. The sample holds some 35,000 clones, approximately 89% seen once. CDR1 is SEHNR, CDR2 FQNEAQ, per germline (reference sequence). The CDR3 runs to 16 residues. V was pared by 1 base and J by 2 bases, with 4 bases of the junction left unmatched. The sample taken for sequencing was CD4+ T cells from blood buffy coats. This TCR derives from a human donor in good health. V usage is TRBV7-9 and J usage is TRBJ2-5, with TRBD2 matching 10 bases. As DNA, the CDR3 is TGTGCCAGCAGCTTAGGGCTAGCGGGGGTTCAAGAGACCCAGTACTTC. Residues: CASSLGLAGVQETQYF.